A single sample gave rise to the 18 T cell receptor beta chains below, sequenced in a study of cytomegalovirus exposure and HLA in healthy donors. PCR employed 60 Vbeta and 13 Jbeta primers. The method was immunoSEQ multiplex PCR; TCRdb's version includes in-frame clones alone and lacks a portion of them. The repertoire consists of about 150,000 clones, with around 60% occurring once and the leading ten covering approximately 7%. The specimen was PBMCs. All receptors come from a woman aged 55-75 years in good health and CMV-seropositive.

V and J are TRBV5-1 and TRBJ2-1, with 8 bases aligning to TRBD2. There are 16 residues in the CDR3. Per the germline V gene, CDR1 is SGHRS and CDR2 is YFSETQ. Trimming at V came to 4 bases and at J to 4 bases, leaving 10 bases not matched to a gene. The chain's CDR3 is CASSRIGGRSYNEQFF. The CDR3 coding sequence is TGCGCCAGCAGCCGAATCGGCGGGAGGTCTTACAATGAGCAGTTCTTC.

This clone has a handful of counts. The chain couples TRBV5-4 to TRBJ1-1; TRBD1 matches at 9 bases. The CDR3 length is 17 residues. Per germline, CDR1 SGHNT and CDR2 YYREEE (reference sequence). Germline trimming cut 4 bases from V and 0 bases from J; bases unmatched to any gene: 10. CDR3 sequence (DNA): TGTGCCAGCAGCCCAAGACAGGGGGGACAACTGAACACTGAAGCTTTCTTT. Its translation: CASSPRQGGQLNTEAFF.

The V gene is TRBV25-1, the J gene TRBJ1-2, with TRBD1 identical over 10 bases. Germline loops: CDR1 MGHDK, CDR2 SYGVNS. V shed 6 bases, J shed 8 bases, and the junction held 6 bases outside the gene matches. There are 13 residues in the CDR3. The DNA of the CDR3 is TGTGCCAGCAGATCCGGGACAGGGGCGGGCTACACCTTC. Its protein product is CASRSGTGAGYTF.

The rearrangement links TRBV5-4 to TRBJ2-1; D perhaps matches TRBD2 (5 bases). The V end was cut by 3 bases, the J end by 13 bases, with 14 bases between. CDR1 is SGHNT and CDR2 is YYREEE in the germline V gene (reference sequence). The CDR3 is made up of 12 amino acids. This CDR3 reads CASSSTTGFQFF. CDR3 DNA sequence: TGTGCCAGCAGCTCTACTACGGGGTTTCAGTTCTTC.

This clone was counted a few times. V usage is TRBV28 and J usage is TRBJ1-5, with 7 bases that match TRBD1. V gave up 7 bases and J gave up 0 bases; unmatched junction bases: 18. Per the germline V gene, CDR1 is MDHEN and CDR2 is SYDVKM. The length of the CDR3 is 19 residues. Written as DNA, the CDR3 is TGTGCCAGCATTCATACACCGGGACAGCACCAGTATAGCAATCAGCCCCAGCATTTT. It is translated as CASIHTPGQHQYSNQPQHF.

The V and J genes are TRBV7-6 and TRBJ2-7, with TRBD2 matching 12 bases. The trim removed 5 bases at V and 1 base at J, leaving 3 bases unmatched. From germline, CDR1 is SGHVS and CDR2 FNYEAQ. There are 15 residues in the CDR3. The CDR3 DNA follows: TGTGCCAGCAGCGCCCTAGCGGGAGGGTCCTACGAGCAGTACTTC. It encodes CASSALAGGSYEQYF.

V usage is TRBV19 and J usage is TRBJ2-5, with D unresolved. Trimming took 4 bases from V and 2 from J, leaving 11 bases between them. The V gene's germline CDR1 is LNHDA and CDR2 SQIVND (reference sequence). The CDR3 is 14 amino acids. This chain's CDR3 is CASSSPVPQETQYF. As DNA, the CDR3 is TGTGCCAGTAGTAGTCCGGTACCTCAAGAGACCCAGTACTTC.

The chain couples TRBV4-2 to TRBJ2-7, with a tentative D call TRBD1 (5 bases). Germline V gene lookup returns CDR1 LGHNA and CDR2 YNFKEQ. The V end was cut by 4 bases, the J end by 9 bases, with 19 bases between. The length of the CDR3 is 14 residues. The CDR3 DNA reads as TGTGCCAGCAGCCCACTGGGGCCACCTCCCGGGCAGTACTTC. Residues: CASSPLGPPPGQYF.

The chain couples TRBV18 to TRBJ1-4; D unresolved. The V gene's germline CDR1 is KGHSH and CDR2 LQKENI. Trimming left V 3 bases short and J 6 bases short, with 8 bases between. This CDR3 is 13 amino acids long. The CDR3 nucleotides read TGTGCCAGCTCACCTCTCCGGGATGAAAAACTGTTTTTT. The encoded protein is CASSPLRDEKLFF. Based on the CDR3 plus reference TRBV18 and TRBJ1-4, the full variable domain is NAGVMQNPRHLVRRRGQEARLRCSPMKGHSHVYWYRQLPEEGLKFMVYLQKENIIDESGMPKERFSAEFPKEGPSILRIQQVVRGDSAAYFCASSPLRDEKLFFGSGTQLSVL.

This clone was seen a few times. J is TRBJ2-5 and V is TRBV28; no clear D gene. This CDR3 contains 13 residues. In germline, CDR1 is MDHEN, CDR2 SYDVKM. With 3 bases removed from V and 2 bases from J, the gap between germline ends came to 7 bases. CDR3 coding DNA: TGTGCCAGCAGTTTCACAGCACAAGAGACCCAGTACTTC. Protein product: CASSFTAQETQYF.

This clone was seen just once. The chain carries TRBV7-3 and TRBJ2-3, with a weak D call TRBD2 (7 bases). Germline CDR1 SGHTA, CDR2 FQGTGA. CDR3 length: 17 residues. With 2 bases removed from V and 5 bases from J, the gap between germline ends came to 20 bases. The CDR3: CASSLSGGGGTRDTQYF. In DNA form, the CDR3 reads TGTGCCAGCAGCTTATCGGGGGGTGGGGGCACGAGAGATACGCAGTATTTT.

The chain uses TRBV7-6 and TRBJ1-1; 8 bases fit TRBD1. Germline CDR1 SGHVS, CDR2 FNYEAQ. The CDR3 contains 15 residues. The V gene end was trimmed by 4 bases and the J gene end by 3 bases; junction bases not matched to a gene: 7. The CDR3 region is CASSYDRGWDTEAFF. In nucleotides, the CDR3 is TGTGCCAGCAGCTACGACAGGGGTTGGGACACTGAAGCTTTCTTT. Drawing the rest from reference TRBV7-6 and TRBJ1-1, the complete variable domain is GAGVSQSPRYKVTKRGQDVALRCDPISGHVSLYWYRQALGQGPEFLTYFNYEAQQDKSGLPNDRFSAERPEGSISTLTIQRTEQRDSAMYRCASSYDRGWDTEAFFGQGTRLTVV.

The gene calls are TRBV9 and TRBJ1-4, with 8 positions matching TRBD1. The germline gives CDR1 SGDLS, CDR2 YYNGEE. The CDR3 length is 15 residues. V dropped 2 bases and J dropped 5; count of bases not matched to a gene: 5. CDR3 loop: CASSVTGELNEKLFF. In DNA, the CDR3 is TGTGCCAGCAGCGTGACAGGGGAATTAAATGAAAAACTGTTTTTT.

Turning to this clone: An end of the junction does not agree with germline; a read error may underlie this. The genes are TRBV6-1 and TRBJ2-7; D is ambiguous. Per the germline V gene, CDR1 is MNHNS and CDR2 is SASEGT. The CDR3 sequence is 10 residues long. The chain's CDR3 is CASRKEQSVF. CDR3 nucleotide sequence: TGTGCCAGCAGGAAAGAACAGTCGGTCTTC.

The CDR3: CASSVTGTPANEKLFF. CDR3 DNA sequence: TGTGCCAGCAGCGTTACAGGGACCCCGGCTAATGAAAAACTGTTTTTT. The rearrangement links TRBV9 to TRBJ1-4; perhaps TRBD1 as D (6 bases). The CDR3 extends over 16 amino acids. V lost 2 bases, J lost 3 bases, and 14 bases lay in between. The germline gives CDR1 SGDLS, CDR2 YYNGEE.

The V call is TRBV9, the J call TRBJ1-5, with D possibly matching TRBD1 (5 bases). V lost 3 bases, J lost 3 bases, and 10 bases lay in between. The CDR3 length is 14 residues. CDR1 and CDR2 from the germline V gene are SGDLS and YYNGEE. In nucleotides, the CDR3 is TGTGCCAGCAGCGCAGGGATCGTCAATCAGCCCCAGCATTTT. Translation gives CASSAGIVNQPQHF.

The chain uses TRBV6-1 and TRBJ1-5; D is perhaps TRBD1 (6 bases). V was pared by 11 bases and J by 0 bases, with 8 bases between. The CDR3 contains 12 residues. CDR1 is MNHNS, CDR2 SASEGT, per germline. In nucleotides, the CDR3 is TGTGCCGGACAGACTAGCAATCAGCCCCAGCATTTT. It yields the protein CAGQTSNQPQHF.

This clone was detected a few times. The V and J genes are TRBV6-1 and TRBJ1-1; D possibly corresponds to TRBD1 (5 bases). V lost 6 bases, J lost 2 bases, and 13 bases lay in between. In germline, CDR1 is MNHNS, CDR2 SASEGT. This CDR3 comprises 14 residues. CDR3 sequence (DNA): TGTGCCAGCAGCCTTAGGGGTCTTAACACTGAAGCTTTCTTT. This codes for CASSLRGLNTEAFF.